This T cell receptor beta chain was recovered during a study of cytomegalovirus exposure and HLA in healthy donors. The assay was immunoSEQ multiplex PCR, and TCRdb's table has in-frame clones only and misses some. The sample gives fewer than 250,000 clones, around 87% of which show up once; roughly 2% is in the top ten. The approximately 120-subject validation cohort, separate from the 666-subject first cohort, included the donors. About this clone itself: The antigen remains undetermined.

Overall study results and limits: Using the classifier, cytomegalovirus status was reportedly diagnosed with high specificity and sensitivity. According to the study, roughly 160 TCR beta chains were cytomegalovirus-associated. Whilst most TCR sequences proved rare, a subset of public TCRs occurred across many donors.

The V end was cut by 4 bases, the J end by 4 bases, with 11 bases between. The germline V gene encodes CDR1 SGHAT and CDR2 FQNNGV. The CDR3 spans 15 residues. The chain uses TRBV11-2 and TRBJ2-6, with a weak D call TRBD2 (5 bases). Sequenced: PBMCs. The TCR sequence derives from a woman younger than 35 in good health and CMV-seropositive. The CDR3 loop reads CASSSGLGGANVLTF. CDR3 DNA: TGTGCCAGCAGCTCCGGACTGGGGGGGGCCAACGTCCTGACTTTC.